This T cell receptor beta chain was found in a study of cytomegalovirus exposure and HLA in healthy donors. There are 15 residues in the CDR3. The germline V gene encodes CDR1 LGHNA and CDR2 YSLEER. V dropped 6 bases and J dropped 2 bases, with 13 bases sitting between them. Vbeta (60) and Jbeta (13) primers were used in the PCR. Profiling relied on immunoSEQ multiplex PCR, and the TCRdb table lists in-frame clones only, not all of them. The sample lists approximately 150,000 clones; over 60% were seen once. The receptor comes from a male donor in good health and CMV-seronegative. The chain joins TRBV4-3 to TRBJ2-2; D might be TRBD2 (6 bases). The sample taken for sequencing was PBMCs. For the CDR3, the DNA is TGCGCCAGCAGTAAAACTAGCATTAACACCGGGGAGCTGTTTTTT. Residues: CASSKTSINTGELFF.